These T cell receptor beta chains were read from a single sample in a study of blood T cell repertoires in COVID-19. Sequenced by immunoSEQ multiplex PCR; TCRdb stores in-frame clones only, minus some. The data show approximately 15,000 clones, roughly 91% seen once. Sequencing was carried out using peripheral blood. All receptors derive from a man aged 55 to 70 with acute or convalescent COVID-19. CDR3s include the opening cysteine and the closing phenylalanine or tryptophan. D genes are given only for firm matches. A clone size is listed for some rows: how often the clone was seen (once, few, many), or a class if it is expanded.

d_call,v_call,clone_size,j_call,cdr3_aa,cdr3_nt
TRBD2,TRBV10-3,-,TRBJ2-3,CAIMSGIRTDTQYF,TGTGCCATCATGAGCGGGATCCGCACAGATACGCAGTATTTT
TRBD2,TRBV6-5,-,TRBJ2-2,CASSYGTSGSTGELFF,TGTGCCAGCAGTTACGGGACTAGCGGGAGTACCGGGGAGCTGTTTTTT
TRBD1,TRBV2,-,TRBJ1-5,CASSTTGNSNQPQHF,TGTGCCAGCAGTACGACAGGGAATAGCAATCAGCCCCAGCATTTT
-,TRBV5-4,-,TRBJ1-2,CASSLGGGGYTF,TGTGCCAGCAGCTTGGGCGGGGGTGGCTACACCTTC
-,TRBV3-1/TRBV3-2,-,TRBJ2-7,CASSPRDSYYEQYF,TGTGCCAGCAGCCCGCGGGACAGTTATTACGAGCAGTACTTC
-,TRBV3-1/TRBV3-2,few,TRBJ2-7,CASSVTDYEQYF,TGTGCCAGCAGCGTGACAGACTACGAGCAGTACTTC
-,TRBV7-3,-,TRBJ2-7,CASSPIGGSAYEQYF,TGTGCCAGCAGCCCTATCGGGGGTTCAGCCTACGAGCAGTACTTC
-,TRBV19,-,TRBJ2-6,CASSIPPRISGANVLTF,TGTGCCAGTAGTATCCCGCCCAGGATCTCTGGGGCCAACGTCCTGACTTTC
-,TRBV27,-,TRBJ2-3,CASSRRISTDTQYF,TGTGCCAGCAGCCGGAGGATTAGCACAGATACGCAGTATTTT
-,TRBV18,-,TRBJ2-1,CASSPLTGNEQFF,TGTGCCAGCTCACCCCTCACAGGGAATGAGCAGTTCTTC
-,TRBV5-1,few,TRBJ1-2,CASSLNQASSGYTF,TGCGCCAGCAGCTTGAATCAGGCTTCCTCGGGCTACACCTTC
-,TRBV15,-,TRBJ2-7,CATSRSVLAYF,TGTGCCACCAGCAGGTCGGTCCTTGCGTACTTC
-,TRBV10-3,-,TRBJ1-1,CAISDYRTENTEAFF,TGTGCCATCAGTGATTATCGGACAGAGAACACTGAAGCTTTCTTT
TRBD1,TRBV6-5,-,TRBJ2-7,CASGSTGAQYGQYF,TGTGCCAGCGGGTCGACAGGGGCCCAATACGGGCAGTACTTC
TRBD1,TRBV5-6,-,TRBJ1-6,CASSQGTGDSPLHF,TGTGCCAGCAGCCAGGGGACAGGGGATTCACCCCTCCACTTT
TRBD2,TRBV5-1,-,TRBJ2-7,CASSLAGGEGYF,TGCGCCAGCAGCTTGGCCGGCGGGGAGGGGTACTTC
TRBD1,TRBV14,-,TRBJ2-2,CASSQPGGVSYSGELFF,TGTGCCAGCAGCCAACCAGGGGGCGTGAGCTATTCCGGGGAGCTGTTTTTT
-,TRBV2,-,TRBJ2-3,CASQGTSTDTQYF,TGTGCCTCCCAGGGTACTAGCACAGATACGCAGTATTTT
-,TRBV21-1,-,TRBJ2-3,CASSTPERGVTDTQYF,TGTGCCAGCAGCACCCCTGAGCGGGGGGTGACAGATACGCAGTATTTT
TRBD2,TRBV7-2,-,TRBJ2-7,CASSLGASGTVYEQYF,TGTGCCAGCAGCTTAGGGGCTAGCGGGACCGTATACGAGCAGTACTTC
TRBD1,TRBV6-5,once,TRBJ2-7,CASSRTGGSYEQYF,TGTGCCAGCAGCCGAACAGGGGGGTCGTACGAGCAGTACTTC
TRBD2,TRBV9,-,TRBJ2-7,CASSNPGGGLGGGEQYF,TGTGCCAGCAGCAACCCCGGGGGGGGTCTCGGCGGCGGCGAGCAGTACTTC
-,TRBV2,-,TRBJ1-4,CASSVGGVGEKLFF,TGTGCCAGCAGTGTGGGAGGGGTAGGTGAAAAACTGTTTTTT
TRBD2,TRBV30,-,TRBJ2-5,CAWSVTAGEETQYF,TGTGCCTGGAGTGTAACCGCGGGAGAGGAGACCCAGTACTTC
-,TRBV19,-,TRBJ2-2,CASRAPDRNTGELFF,TGTGCCAGTAGGGCCCCCGACAGGAACACCGGGGAGCTGTTTTTT
-,TRBV2,once,TRBJ1-6,CASSEGSGYNSPLHF,TGTGCCAGCAGTGAGGGGAGCGGGTATAATTCACCCCTCCACTTT
-,TRBV12-2,-,TRBJ2-3,CASRQGPVGGFGTDTQYF,TGTGCAAGTCGCCAAGGCCCCGTGGGGGGGTTTGGCACAGATACGCAGTATTTT
-,TRBV10-2,-,TRBJ2-3,CASSEGQGRTDTQYF,TGCGCCAGCAGTGAGGGGCAGGGCCGCACAGATACGCAGTATTTT
-,TRBV5-4,-,TRBJ1-4,CASSLETGVNEKLFF,TGTGCCAGCAGCTTGGAGACAGGTGTTAATGAAAAACTGTTTTTT
-,TRBV19,once,TRBJ1-6,CATTSPDTYNSPLHF,TGTGCCACCACTTCTCCGGACACGTATAATTCACCCCTCCACTTT
-,TRBV7-9,-,TRBJ2-1,CASSIPGINEQFF,TGTGCCAGCTCCATTCCAGGGATAAATGAGCAGTTCTTC
TRBD1,TRBV6-1,once,TRBJ2-2,CASSAGSPRTGVFPGELFF,TGTGCCAGCAGTGCGGGGAGTCCGAGGACAGGGGTGTTTCCCGGGGAGCTGTTTTTT
TRBD1,TRBV3-1/TRBV3-2,-,TRBJ2-7,CASSRQGAHETGGQYF,TGTGCCAGCAGCCGACAGGGGGCCCACGAAACTGGGGGGCAGTACTTC
-,TRBV3-1/TRBV3-2,-,TRBJ1-1,CASSQYARGRTEAFF,TGTGCCAGCAGCCAATATGCCAGGGGTCGTACTGAAGCTTTCTTT
-,TRBV5-6,-,TRBJ1-2,CASSLASLYGYTF,TGTGCCAGCAGCTTGGCTTCCCTCTATGGCTACACCTTC
-,TRBV25-1,-,TRBJ1-5,CASSVGGQPQHF,TGTGCCAGCAGTGTGGGAGGCCAGCCCCAGCATTTT
TRBD1,TRBV19,-,TRBJ1-5,CASKKTGSWGLNSYYSNQPQHF,TGTGCCAGTAAAAAGACAGGGTCTTGGGGACTTAATTCTTATTATAGCAATCAGCCCCAGCATTTT
-,TRBV5-1,-,TRBJ1-1,CASRDQQGRDTEAFF,TGCGCCAGCCGTGATCAACAGGGTCGGGACACTGAAGCTTTCTTT
TRBD1,TRBV5-1,-,TRBJ1-4,CASSPTGADEKLFF,TGCGCCAGCAGCCCGACAGGGGCGGACGAAAAACTGTTTTTT
TRBD1,TRBV5-1,-,TRBJ1-5,CASSSGTGGLGQPQHF,TGCGCCAGCAGCTCCGGGACAGGGGGCTTAGGGCAGCCCCAGCATTTT
TRBD1,TRBV5-1,-,TRBJ1-1,CASNDRGQEAFF,TGCGCCAGCAACGACAGGGGCCAAGAAGCTTTCTTT
-,TRBV7-8,-,TRBJ2-5,CASSHIAFVETQYF,TGTGCCAGCAGCCATATAGCTTTCGTTGAGACCCAGTACTTC
TRBD2,TRBV7-7,-,TRBJ2-3,CASSLGTSAGADTQYF,TGTGCCAGCAGCTTGGGGACTAGCGCCGGGGCGGATACGCAGTATTTT
TRBD1,TRBV11-2,-,TRBJ1-2,CASSPTTGGVGYTF,TGTGCCAGCAGCCCGACGACAGGGGGCGTGGGCTACACCTTC
TRBD1,TRBV6-5,medium-sized,TRBJ2-7,CASSRQGGSYEQYF,TGTGCCAGCAGTCGACAGGGGGGTTCCTACGAGCAGTACTTC
TRBD1,TRBV18,-,TRBJ1-5,CASSQPGQGNQPQHF,TGTGCCAGCTCACAACCGGGACAGGGGAATCAGCCCCAGCATTTT
TRBD1,TRBV7-9,-,TRBJ1-1,CASRSYGTGGTEAFF,TGTGCCAGCAGATCATATGGGACAGGGGGTACTGAAGCTTTCTTT
-,TRBV19,-,TRBJ2-2,CASRFQGSSTGELFF,TGTGCCAGTAGATTCCAGGGGTCCAGCACCGGGGAGCTGTTTTTT
-,TRBV28,-,TRBJ1-2,CASSPWAVYGYTF,TGTGCCAGCAGCCCTTGGGCTGTTTATGGCTACACCTTC
TRBD2,TRBV30,-,TRBJ2-7,CACGLAGYYEQYF,TGTGCCTGCGGACTAGCGGGATATTACGAGCAGTACTTC
TRBD1,TRBV2,once,TRBJ1-2,CASRRDRGYGYGYTF,TGTGCCAGCAGAAGAGACAGGGGCTACGGCTATGGCTACACCTTC
-,TRBV2,-,TRBJ1-2,CASSVTANYGYTF,TGTGCCAGCAGTGTAACGGCTAACTATGGCTACACCTTC
TRBD1,TRBV18,once,TRBJ1-2,CASSPEDRLNYGYTF,TGTGCCAGCTCACCCGAGGACAGGCTTAACTATGGCTACACCTTC